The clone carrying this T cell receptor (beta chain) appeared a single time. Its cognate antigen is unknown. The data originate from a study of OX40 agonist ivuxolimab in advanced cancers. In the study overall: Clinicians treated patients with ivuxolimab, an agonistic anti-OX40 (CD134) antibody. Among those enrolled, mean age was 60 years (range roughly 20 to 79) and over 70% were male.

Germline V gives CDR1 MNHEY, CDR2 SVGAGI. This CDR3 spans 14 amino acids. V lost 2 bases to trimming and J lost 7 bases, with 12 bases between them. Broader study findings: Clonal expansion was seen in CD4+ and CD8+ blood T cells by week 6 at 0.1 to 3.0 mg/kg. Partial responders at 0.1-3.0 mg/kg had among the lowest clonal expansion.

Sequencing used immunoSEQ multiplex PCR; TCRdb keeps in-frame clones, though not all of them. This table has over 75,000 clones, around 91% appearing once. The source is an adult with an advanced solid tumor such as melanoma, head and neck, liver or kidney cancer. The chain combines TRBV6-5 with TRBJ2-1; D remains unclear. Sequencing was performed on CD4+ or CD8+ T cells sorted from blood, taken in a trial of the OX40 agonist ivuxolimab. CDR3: CASSYPGPVNEQFF. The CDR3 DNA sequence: TGTGCCAGCAGTTACCCGGGCCCGGTAAATGAGCAGTTCTTC.